Following are 15 T cell receptor beta chains from one sample sequenced in a study of OX40 agonist ivuxolimab in advanced cancers. TCRdb's copy holds only in-frame clones and misses some; the assay was immunoSEQ multiplex PCR. This sample yields about 35,000 clones, of which roughly 84% are seen a single time; approximately 1.8% belongs to the top ten. The material sequenced was CD4+ or CD8+ T cells sorted from blood, taken in a trial of the OX40 agonist ivuxolimab. The source of these receptors is an adult with an advanced solid tumor such as melanoma, head and neck, liver or kidney cancer.

The chain is built from TRBV5-1 and TRBJ1-2, with D perhaps TRBD1 (5 bases). In germline, CDR1 is SGHRS, CDR2 YFSETQ. Trimming cost V 0 bases and J 4 bases, with 7 bases left between them. The CDR3 spans 13 residues. The CDR3 loop reads CASSLAGSYGYTF. CDR3 bases: TGCGCCAGCAGCTTGGCAGGGAGCTATGGCTACACCTTC.

The gene calls are TRBV29-1 and TRBJ2-1; 7 bases are a match to TRBD1. This CDR3 contains 13 residues. From germline, CDR1 is SQVTM and CDR2 ANQGSEA. Trimming removed 4 bases from V and 5 bases from J; junction bases left unmatched: 5. The DNA for the CDR3 is TGCAGCGTTGGGGACAGAAGGGACAATGAGCAGTTCTTC. Translated, it gives CSVGDRRDNEQFF.

Note on this clone: The germline gene is not matched at one end of the junction; a read error may be the cause. The rearrangement links TRBV7-7 to TRBJ2-5; possibly TRBD2 for D (6 bases). The CDR3 has 13 residues. The germline gives CDR1 SSHAT, CDR2 FNYEAQ (reference sequence). The chain's CDR3 is CASSLGASDYRDF. The CDR3 bases are TGTGCCAGCAGCTTAGGGGCTAGCGACTACCGAGACTTC.

This chain uses TRBV11-2 with TRBJ2-4; D is undetermined. Trimming cost V 2 bases and J 5 bases, with 7 bases left between them. CDR1 is SGHAT, CDR2 FQNNGV, per germline. This CDR3 contains 13 residues. The CDR3 protein is CASSLSSQNIQYF. The CDR3 DNA reads TGTGCCAGCAGCTTAAGTTCCCAAAACATTCAGTACTTC.

This rearrangement joins TRBV19 to TRBJ2-2; the match to TRBD2 covers 10 bases. This CDR3 spans 15 amino acids. After removal of 7 bases from V and 4 bases from J, the junction contained 6 bases not matched to a gene. Germline CDR1 reads LNHDA; CDR2 reads SQIVND (reference sequence). The CDR3 loop is CASTPLAGSTGELFF. CDR3 DNA: TGTGCCAGTACCCCACTAGCGGGATCCACCGGGGAGCTGTTTTTT.

This chain links TRBV7-2 with TRBJ2-1, with D perhaps TRBD2 (6 bases). CDR3 length: 16 amino acids. The germline gives CDR1 SGHTA, CDR2 FQGNSA. V was trimmed by 2 bases and J by 0 bases, leaving 11 bases between them. The CDR3 DNA reads as TGTGCCAGCAGCTTATATCTACTAGCCTCCTACAATGAGCAGTTCTTC. Residues: CASSLYLLASYNEQFF.

V usage is TRBV27 and J usage is TRBJ2-7; no clear D. Trimming cost V 4 bases and J 6 bases, with 22 bases left between them. Germline CDR1 reads MNHEY; CDR2 reads SMNVEV (reference sequence). CDR3 size: 16 residues. The CDR3 loop is CASSYHSTRKVGEQYF. CDR3 DNA: TGTGCCAGCAGTTATCACTCGACACGGAAGGTCGGCGAGCAGTACTTC.

This rearrangement joins TRBV7-3 to TRBJ2-1, with 8 bases that match TRBD2. The CDR3 loop spans 12 amino acids. CDR1 and CDR2 from the germline V gene are SGHTA and FQGTGA. The V gene end was trimmed by 7 bases and the J gene end by 9 bases; junction bases not matched to a gene: 5. This chain's CDR3 is CASNHGRGEQFF. The CDR3 coding sequence is TGTGCCAGCAACCACGGGAGGGGTGAGCAGTTCTTC.

The genes are TRBV19 and TRBJ2-1; TRBD2 aligns across 10 bases. Germline assignment: CDR1 LNHDA and CDR2 SQIVND (reference sequence). The CDR3 contains 16 residues. With V trimmed by 8 bases and J by 0 bases, 7 bases remained unmatched. CDR3 nucleotide sequence: TGTGCCAGTCAAAGGGCTAGCGGGAGCTCCTACAATGAGCAGTTCTTC. Protein: CASQRASGSSYNEQFF. The full variable domain, completed using reference TRBV19 and TRBJ2-1, is DGGITQSPKYLFRKEGQNVTLSCEQNLNHDAMYWYRQDPGQGLRLIYYSQIVNDFQKGDIAEGYSVSREKKESFPLTVTSAQKNPTAFYLCASQRASGSSYNEQFFGPGTRLTVL.

This chain uses TRBV6-5 with TRBJ2-2, with 11 bases that match TRBD1. With 6 bases clipped from V and 4 bases from J, the junction kept 4 bases outside the gene matches. Germline V gene lookup returns CDR1 MNHEY and CDR2 SVGAGI. The CDR3 spans 15 residues. Here the CDR3 DNA reads TGTGCCAGCAGCGGGACAGGGGGTGGCACCGGGGAGCTGTTTTTT. It encodes CASSGTGGGTGELFF.

Written as DNA, the CDR3 is TGTGCCAGCAGCTTCGCGGGACTCCACGAGGAGACCCAGTACTTC. The encoded protein is CASSFAGLHEETQYF. This sequence joins TRBV7-2 and TRBJ2-5, with D tentatively TRBD2 (6 bases). The V and J ends lost 3 bases and 5 bases respectively, with 16 bases between them. Germline-derived CDR1 and CDR2 are SGHTA and FQGNSA. This CDR3 is 15 amino acids long.

The rearrangement links TRBV5-1 to TRBJ1-1; TRBD1 might be the D (6 bases). The CDR3 spans 15 residues. Deletions cut 4 bases from V and 1 base from J, with 14 bases between. Germline V gene sequence: CDR1 SGHRS, CDR2 YFSETQ. The chain's CDR3 is CASSPDSQANTEAFF. The CDR3, as DNA: TGCGCCAGCAGCCCGGACAGTCAAGCGAACACTGAAGCTTTCTTT.

This chain joins TRBV28 and TRBJ2-7, with 8 nucleotides matching TRBD1. The J segment lost 3 bases and the V segment lost 5 bases, leaving 9 bases of the junction unmatched. CDR1 is MDHEN, CDR2 SYDVKM, per germline. The CDR3 has 15 amino acids. The CDR3 DNA is TGTGCCAGCAGTCCACAGACAGGGGCGATCTACGAGCAGTACTTC. Amino acid sequence: CASSPQTGAIYEQYF. Together with reference TRBV28 and TRBJ2-7, the CDR3 gives the full variable domain: DVKVTQSSRYLVKRTGEKVFLECVQDMDHENMFWYRQDPGLGLRLIYFSYDVKMKEKGDIPEGYSVSREKKERFSLILESASTNQTSMYLCASSPQTGAIYEQYFGPGTRLTVT.

The genes are TRBV6-6 and TRBJ1-1; D is unresolved. Germline V gene data show CDR1 as MNHNY and CDR2 as SVGAGI (reference sequence). This CDR3 is 14 amino acids long. Trimming shortened V by 2 bases and J by 0 bases, and 7 bases separated the two germline ends. The CDR3 sequence is CASSYKGVNTEAFF. The CDR3 nucleotides read TGTGCCAGCAGTTACAAGGGTGTGAACACTGAAGCTTTCTTT.

This clone was seen only once. The rearrangement joins TRBV19 to TRBJ1-1, with D tentatively TRBD1 (6 bases). The germline V gene encodes CDR1 LNHDA and CDR2 SQIVND (reference sequence). The length of the CDR3 is 13 residues. Trimming took 7 bases from V and 13 from J, leaving 22 bases between them. In DNA, the CDR3 is TGTGCCAGTAAGTCGACGGGGGGCCAGTACGTTTTCTTT. It is translated as CASKSTGGQYVFF.